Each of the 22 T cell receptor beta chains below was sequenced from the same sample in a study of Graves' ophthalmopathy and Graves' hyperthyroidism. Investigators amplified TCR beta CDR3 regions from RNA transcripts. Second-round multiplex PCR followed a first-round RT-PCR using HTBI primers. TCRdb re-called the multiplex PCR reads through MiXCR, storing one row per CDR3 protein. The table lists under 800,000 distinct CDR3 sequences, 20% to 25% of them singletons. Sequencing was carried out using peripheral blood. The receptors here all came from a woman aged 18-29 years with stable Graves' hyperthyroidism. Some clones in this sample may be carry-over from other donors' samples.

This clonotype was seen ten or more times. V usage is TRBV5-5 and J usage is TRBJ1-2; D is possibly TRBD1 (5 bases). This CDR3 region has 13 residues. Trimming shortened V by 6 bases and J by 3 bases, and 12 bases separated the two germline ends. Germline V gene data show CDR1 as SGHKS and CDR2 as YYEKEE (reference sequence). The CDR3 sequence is CASNAGTDYGYTF. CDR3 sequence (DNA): TGTGCCAGCAACGCCGGGACCGACTATGGCTACACCTTC.

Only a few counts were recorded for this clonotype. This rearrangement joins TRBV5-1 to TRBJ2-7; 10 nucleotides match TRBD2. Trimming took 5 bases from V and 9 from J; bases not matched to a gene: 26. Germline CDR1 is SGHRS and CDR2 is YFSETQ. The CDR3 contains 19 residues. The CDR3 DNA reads TGCGCCAGCAGTGCTACGCTGGCGTCTAGCGGGAGCGCAATGCCCGGGCAGTACTTC. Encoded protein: CASSATLASSGSAMPGQYF.

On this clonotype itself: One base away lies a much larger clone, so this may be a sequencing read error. Written as DNA, the CDR3 is TGCGCCAGCAGCTTGGAGGTGGTGACTCATAATTCACACCTCCACTTT. Its protein is CASSLEVVTHNSHLHF. V is TRBV5-1 and J is TRBJ1-6, with D uncertain. The germline gives CDR1 SGHRS, CDR2 YFSETQ. The CDR3 totals 16 residues. The variable domain in full, with the rest retrieved from reference TRBV5-1 and TRBJ1-6, is KAGVTQTPRYLIKTRGQQVTLSCSPISGHRSVSWYQQTPGQGLQFLFEYFSETQRNKGNFPGRFSGRQFSNSRSEMNVSTLELGDSALYLCASSLEVVTHNSHLHFGNGTRLTVT.

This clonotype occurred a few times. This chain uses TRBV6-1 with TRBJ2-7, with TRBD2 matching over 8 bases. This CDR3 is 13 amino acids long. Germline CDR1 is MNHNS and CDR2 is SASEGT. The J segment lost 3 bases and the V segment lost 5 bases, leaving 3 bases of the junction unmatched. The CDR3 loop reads CASSRGGFYEQYF. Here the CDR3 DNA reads TGTGCCAGCAGTCGGGGGGGGTTCTACGAGCAGTACTTC.

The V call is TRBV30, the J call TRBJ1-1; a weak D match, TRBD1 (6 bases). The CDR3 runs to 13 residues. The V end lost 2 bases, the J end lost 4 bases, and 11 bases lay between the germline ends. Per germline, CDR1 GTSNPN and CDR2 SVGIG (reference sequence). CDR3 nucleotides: TGTGCCTGGAGTCTAGGGGGGAGCACTGAAGCTTTCTTT. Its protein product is CAWSLGGSTEAFF.

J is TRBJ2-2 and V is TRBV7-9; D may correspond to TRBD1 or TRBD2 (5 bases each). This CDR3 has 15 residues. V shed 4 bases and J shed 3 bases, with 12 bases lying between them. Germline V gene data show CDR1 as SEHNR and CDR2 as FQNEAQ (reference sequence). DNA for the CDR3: TGTGCCAGCAGCTCTACAATGGGGGACACCGGGGAGCTGTTTTTT. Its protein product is CASSSTMGDTGELFF.

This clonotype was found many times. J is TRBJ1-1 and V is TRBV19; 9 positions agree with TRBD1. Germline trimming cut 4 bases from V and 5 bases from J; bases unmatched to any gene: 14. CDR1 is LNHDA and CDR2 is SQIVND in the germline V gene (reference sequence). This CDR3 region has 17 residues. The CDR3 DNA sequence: TGTGCCAGTAGTACCGTCCCGGGACAGGGTTCAGAGACTGAAGCTTTCTTT. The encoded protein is CASSTVPGQGSETEAFF.

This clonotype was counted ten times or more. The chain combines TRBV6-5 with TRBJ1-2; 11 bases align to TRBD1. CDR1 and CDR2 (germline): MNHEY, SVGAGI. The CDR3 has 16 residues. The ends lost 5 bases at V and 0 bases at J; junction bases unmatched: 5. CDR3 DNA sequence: TGTGCCAGCAGTCGTACGGGACAGGGGGCTAACTATGGCTACACCTTC. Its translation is CASSRTGQGANYGYTF.

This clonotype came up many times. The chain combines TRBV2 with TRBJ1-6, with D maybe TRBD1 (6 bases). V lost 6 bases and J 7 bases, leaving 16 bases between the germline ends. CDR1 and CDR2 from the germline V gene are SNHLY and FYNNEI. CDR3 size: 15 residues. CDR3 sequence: CASRSQGLGNSPLHF. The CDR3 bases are TGTGCCAGCAGATCTCAGGGGCTTGGGAATTCACCCCTCCACTTT. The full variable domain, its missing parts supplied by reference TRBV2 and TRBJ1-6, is EPEVTQTPSHQVTQMGQEVILRCVPISNHLYFYWYRQILGQKVEFLVSFYNNEISEKSEIFDDQFSVERPDGSNFTLKIRSTKLEDSAMYFCASRSQGLGNSPLHFGNGTRLTVT.

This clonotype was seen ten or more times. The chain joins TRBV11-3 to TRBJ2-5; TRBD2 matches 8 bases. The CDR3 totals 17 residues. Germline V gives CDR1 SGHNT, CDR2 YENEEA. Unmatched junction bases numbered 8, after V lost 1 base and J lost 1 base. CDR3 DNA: TGTGCCAGCAGCTTAGGACGGAGCGGGAGCATCCAAGAGACCCAGTACTTC. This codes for CASSLGRSGSIQETQYF. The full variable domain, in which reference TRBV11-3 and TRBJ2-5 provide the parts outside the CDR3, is EAGVVQSPRYKIIEKKQPVAFWCNPISGHNTLYWYLQNLGQGPELLIRYENEEAVDDSQLPKDRFSAERLKGVDSTLKIQPAELGDSAVYLCASSLGRSGSIQETQYFGPGTRLLVL.

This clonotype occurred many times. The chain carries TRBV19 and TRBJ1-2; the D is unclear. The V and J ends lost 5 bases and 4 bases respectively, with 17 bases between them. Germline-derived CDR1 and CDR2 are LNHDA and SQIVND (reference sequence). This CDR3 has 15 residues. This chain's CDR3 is CASSLRRQGGYGYTF. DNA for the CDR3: TGTGCCAGTAGTCTCCGGAGACAAGGAGGCTATGGCTACACCTTC.

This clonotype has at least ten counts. CDR3: CANLARQGYTEAFF. Written as DNA, the CDR3 is TGTGCCAACCTCGCGAGACAGGGGTACACTGAAGCTTTCTTT. V gene TRBV6-1 combines with J gene TRBJ1-1; 8 positions agree with TRBD1. Germline lookup yields CDR1 MNHNS and CDR2 SASEGT. The CDR3 has 14 amino acids. The V gene end was trimmed by 10 bases and the J gene end by 3 bases; junction bases not matched to a gene: 10.

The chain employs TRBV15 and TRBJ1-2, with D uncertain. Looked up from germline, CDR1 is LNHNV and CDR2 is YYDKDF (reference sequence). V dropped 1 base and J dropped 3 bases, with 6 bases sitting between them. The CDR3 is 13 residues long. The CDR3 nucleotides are TGTGCCACCAGCAGAGGGAATGACTATGGCTACACCTTC. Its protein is CATSRGNDYGYTF.

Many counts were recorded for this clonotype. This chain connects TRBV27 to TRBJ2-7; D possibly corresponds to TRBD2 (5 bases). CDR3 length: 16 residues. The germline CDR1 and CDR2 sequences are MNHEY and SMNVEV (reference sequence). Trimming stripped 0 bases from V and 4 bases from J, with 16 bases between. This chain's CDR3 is CASSLSLVAPSYEQYF. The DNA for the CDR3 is TGTGCCAGCAGTTTATCGCTGGTAGCGCCAAGTTACGAGCAGTACTTC.

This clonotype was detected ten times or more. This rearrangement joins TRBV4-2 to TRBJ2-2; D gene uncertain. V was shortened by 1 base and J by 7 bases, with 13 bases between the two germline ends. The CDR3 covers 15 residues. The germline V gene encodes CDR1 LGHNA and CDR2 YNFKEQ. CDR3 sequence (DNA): TGTGCCAGCAGCCAAGGGCGGCTAGAAGTCGGGGAGCTGTTTTTT. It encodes CASSQGRLEVGELFF.

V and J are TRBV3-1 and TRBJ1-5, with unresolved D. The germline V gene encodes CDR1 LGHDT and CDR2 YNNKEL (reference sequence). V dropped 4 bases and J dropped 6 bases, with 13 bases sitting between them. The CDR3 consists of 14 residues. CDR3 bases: TGTGCCAGCAGCCCCACCTTCGTCGGTCAGCCCCAGCATTTT. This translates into CASSPTFVGQPQHF.

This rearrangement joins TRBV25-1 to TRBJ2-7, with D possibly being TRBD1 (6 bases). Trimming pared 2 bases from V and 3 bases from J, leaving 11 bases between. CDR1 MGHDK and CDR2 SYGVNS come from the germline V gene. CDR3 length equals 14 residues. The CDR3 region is CASSELTGLYEQYF. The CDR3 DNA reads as TGTGCCAGCAGTGAACTGACAGGTCTCTACGAGCAGTACTTC.

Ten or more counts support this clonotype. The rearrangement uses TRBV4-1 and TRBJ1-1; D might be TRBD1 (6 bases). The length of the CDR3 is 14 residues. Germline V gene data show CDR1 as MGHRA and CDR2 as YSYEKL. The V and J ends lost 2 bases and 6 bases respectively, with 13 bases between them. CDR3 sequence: CASSQLTGPSEAFF. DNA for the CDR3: TGCGCCAGCAGCCAACTAACAGGGCCGTCTGAAGCTTTCTTT.

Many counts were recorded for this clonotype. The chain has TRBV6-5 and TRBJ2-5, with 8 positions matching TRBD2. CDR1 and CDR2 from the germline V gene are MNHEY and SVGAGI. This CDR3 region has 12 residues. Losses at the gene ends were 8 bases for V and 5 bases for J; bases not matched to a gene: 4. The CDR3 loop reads CASSGRGETQYF. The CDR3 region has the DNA TGTGCCAGCTCCGGGAGGGGGGAGACCCAGTACTTC.

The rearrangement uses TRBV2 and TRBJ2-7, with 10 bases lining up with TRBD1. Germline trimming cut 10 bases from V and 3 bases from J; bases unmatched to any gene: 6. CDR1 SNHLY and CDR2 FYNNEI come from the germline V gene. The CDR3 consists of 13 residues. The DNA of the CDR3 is TGTGCCACCAGGACAGGGGGATTCTACGAGCAGTACTTC. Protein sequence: CATRTGGFYEQYF.

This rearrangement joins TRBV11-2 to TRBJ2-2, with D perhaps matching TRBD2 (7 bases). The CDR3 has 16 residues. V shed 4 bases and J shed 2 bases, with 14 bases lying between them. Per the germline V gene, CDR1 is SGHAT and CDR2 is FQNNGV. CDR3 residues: CASSSPPGGNTGELFF. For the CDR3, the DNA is TGTGCCAGCAGCTCCCCGCCGGGGGGCAACACCGGGGAGCTGTTTTTT.

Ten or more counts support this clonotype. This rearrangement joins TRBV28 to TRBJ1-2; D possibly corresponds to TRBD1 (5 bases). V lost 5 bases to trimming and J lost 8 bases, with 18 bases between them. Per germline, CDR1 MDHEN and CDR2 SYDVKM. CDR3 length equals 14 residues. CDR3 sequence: CASSPGPPGKGYTF. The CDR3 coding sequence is TGTGCCAGCAGTCCTGGGCCACCAGGGAAAGGCTACACCTTC.